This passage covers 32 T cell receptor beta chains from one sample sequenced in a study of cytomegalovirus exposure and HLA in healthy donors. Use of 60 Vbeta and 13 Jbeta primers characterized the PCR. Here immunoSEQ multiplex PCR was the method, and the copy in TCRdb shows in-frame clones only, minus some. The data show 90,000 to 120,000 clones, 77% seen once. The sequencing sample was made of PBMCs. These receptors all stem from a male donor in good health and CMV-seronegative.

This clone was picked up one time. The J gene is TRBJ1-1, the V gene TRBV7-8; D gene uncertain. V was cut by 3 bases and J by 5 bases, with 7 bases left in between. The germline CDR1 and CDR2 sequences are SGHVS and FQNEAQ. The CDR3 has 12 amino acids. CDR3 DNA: TGTGCCAGCAGCTTTGTCCGTACTGAAGCTTTCTTT. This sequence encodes CASSFVRTEAFF. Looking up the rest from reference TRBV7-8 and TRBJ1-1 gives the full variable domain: GAGVSQSPRYKVAKRGQDVALRCDPISGHVSLFWYQQALGQGPEFLTYFQNEAQLDKSGLPSDRFFAERPEGSVSTLKIQRTQQEDSAVYLCASSFVRTEAFFGQGTRLTVV.

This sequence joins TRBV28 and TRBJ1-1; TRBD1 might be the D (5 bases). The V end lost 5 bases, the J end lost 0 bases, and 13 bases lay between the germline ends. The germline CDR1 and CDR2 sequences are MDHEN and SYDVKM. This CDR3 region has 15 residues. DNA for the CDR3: TGTGCCAGCAGTGCTCGGGGGAGGGTGAACACTGAAGCTTTCTTT. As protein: CASSARGRVNTEAFF.

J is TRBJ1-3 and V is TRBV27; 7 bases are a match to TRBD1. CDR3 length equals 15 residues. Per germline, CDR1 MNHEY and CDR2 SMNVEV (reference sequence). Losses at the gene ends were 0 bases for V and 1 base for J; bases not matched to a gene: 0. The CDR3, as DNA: TGTGCCAGCAGTTTATCGACAGGGTCTGGAAACACCATATATTTT. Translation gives CASSLSTGSGNTIYF.

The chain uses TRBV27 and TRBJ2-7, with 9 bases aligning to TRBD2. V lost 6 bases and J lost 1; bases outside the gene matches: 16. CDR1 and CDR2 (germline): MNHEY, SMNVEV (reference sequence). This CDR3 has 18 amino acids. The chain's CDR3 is CASSLRGVQLAGSYEQYF. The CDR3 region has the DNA TGTGCCAGCAGCCTCCGTGGGGTCCAGCTAGCGGGATCCTACGAGCAGTACTTC.

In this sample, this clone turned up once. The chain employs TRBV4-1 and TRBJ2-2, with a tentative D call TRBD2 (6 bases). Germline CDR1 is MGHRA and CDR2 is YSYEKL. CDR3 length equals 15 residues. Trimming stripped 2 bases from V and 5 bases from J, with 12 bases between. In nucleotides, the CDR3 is TGCGCCAGCAGCCAAATAGCGGAAGGTACCGGGGAGCTGTTTTTT. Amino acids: CASSQIAEGTGELFF.

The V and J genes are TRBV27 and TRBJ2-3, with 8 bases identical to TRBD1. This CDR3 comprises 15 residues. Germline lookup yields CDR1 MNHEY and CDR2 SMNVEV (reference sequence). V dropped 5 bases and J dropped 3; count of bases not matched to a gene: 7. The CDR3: CASSPRDRKTDTQYF. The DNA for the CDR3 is TGTGCCAGCAGTCCTAGGGACAGGAAAACAGATACGCAGTATTTT.

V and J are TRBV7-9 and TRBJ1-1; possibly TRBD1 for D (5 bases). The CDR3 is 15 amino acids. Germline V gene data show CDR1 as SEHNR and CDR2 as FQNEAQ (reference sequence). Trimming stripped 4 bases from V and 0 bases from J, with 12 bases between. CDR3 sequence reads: CASSSPTVMNTEAFF. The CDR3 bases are TGTGCCAGCAGCTCGCCGACAGTCATGAACACTGAAGCTTTCTTT. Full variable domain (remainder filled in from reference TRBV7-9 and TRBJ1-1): DTGVSQNPRHKITKRGQNVTFRCDPISEHNRLYWYRQTLGQGPEFLTYFQNEAQLEKSRLLSDRFSAERPKGSFSTLEIQRTEQGDSAMYLCASSSPTVMNTEAFFGQGTRLTVV.

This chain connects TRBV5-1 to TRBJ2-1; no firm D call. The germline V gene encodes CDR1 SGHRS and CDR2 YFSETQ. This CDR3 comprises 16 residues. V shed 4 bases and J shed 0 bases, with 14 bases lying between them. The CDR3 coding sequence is TGCGCCAGCAGCGTCGGCCCCAGAGGCTCCTACAATGAGCAGTTCTTC. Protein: CASSVGPRGSYNEQFF.

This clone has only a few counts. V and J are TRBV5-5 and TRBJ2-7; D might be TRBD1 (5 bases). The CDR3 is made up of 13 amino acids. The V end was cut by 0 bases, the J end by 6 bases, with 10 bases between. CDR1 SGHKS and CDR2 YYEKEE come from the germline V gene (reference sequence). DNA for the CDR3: TGTGCCAGCAGCTTGGGGCAGGGTACCGAGCAGTACTTC. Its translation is CASSLGQGTEQYF.

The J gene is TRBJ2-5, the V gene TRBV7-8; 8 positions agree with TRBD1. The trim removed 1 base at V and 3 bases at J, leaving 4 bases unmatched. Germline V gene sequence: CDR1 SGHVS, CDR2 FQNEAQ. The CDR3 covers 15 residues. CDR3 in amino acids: CASSLVGTGEETQYF. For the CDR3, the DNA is TGTGCCAGCAGCTTAGTGGGGACAGGAGAAGAGACCCAGTACTTC.

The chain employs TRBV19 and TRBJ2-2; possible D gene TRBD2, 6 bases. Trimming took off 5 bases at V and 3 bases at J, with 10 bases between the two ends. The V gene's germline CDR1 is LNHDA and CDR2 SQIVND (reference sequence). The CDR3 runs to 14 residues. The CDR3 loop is CASSADYYTGELFF. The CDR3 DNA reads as TGTGCCAGTAGTGCGGACTATTACACCGGGGAGCTGTTTTTT.

In DNA, the CDR3 is TGTGCCAGCAGTTACTCTATTCGGGGGAACTACGAGCAGTACTTC. Encoded protein: CASSYSIRGNYEQYF. This chain uses TRBV6-5 with TRBJ2-5; a weak D match, TRBD2 (6 bases). The end of the DNA aligns better with TRBJ2-7, so the J call may be wrong. Germline CDR1 MNHEY, CDR2 SVGAGI. The CDR3 is 15 amino acids.

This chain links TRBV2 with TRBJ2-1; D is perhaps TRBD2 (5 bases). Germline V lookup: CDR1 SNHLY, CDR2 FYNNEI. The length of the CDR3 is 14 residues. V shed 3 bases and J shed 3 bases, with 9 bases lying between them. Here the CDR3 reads CASSDYGVYNEQFF. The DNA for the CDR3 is TGTGCCAGCAGTGATTACGGGGTCTACAATGAGCAGTTCTTC. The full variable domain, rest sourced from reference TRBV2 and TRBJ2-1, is EPEVTQTPSHQVTQMGQEVILRCVPISNHLYFYWYRQILGQKVEFLVSFYNNEISEKSEIFDDQFSVERPDGSNFTLKIRSTKLEDSAMYFCASSDYGVYNEQFFGPGTRLTVL.

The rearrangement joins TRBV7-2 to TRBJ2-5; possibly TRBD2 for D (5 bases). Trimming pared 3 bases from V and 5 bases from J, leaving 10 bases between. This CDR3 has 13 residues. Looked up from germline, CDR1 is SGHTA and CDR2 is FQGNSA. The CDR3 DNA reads TGTGCCAGCAGCTTCGGACGGAGGGAGACCCAGTACTTC. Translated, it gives CASSFGRRETQYF.

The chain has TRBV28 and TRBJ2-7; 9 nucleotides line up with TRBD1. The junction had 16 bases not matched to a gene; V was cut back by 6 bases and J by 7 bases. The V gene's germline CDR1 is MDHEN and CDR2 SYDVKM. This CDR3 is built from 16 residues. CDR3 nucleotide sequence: TGTGCCAGCAGCGAGAACGACAGGGGGGGGACCCGGGAGCAGTACTTC. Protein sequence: CASSENDRGGTREQYF.

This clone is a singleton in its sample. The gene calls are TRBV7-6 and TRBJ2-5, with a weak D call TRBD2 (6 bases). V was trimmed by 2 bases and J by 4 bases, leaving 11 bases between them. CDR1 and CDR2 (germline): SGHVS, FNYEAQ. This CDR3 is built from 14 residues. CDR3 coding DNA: TGTGCCAGCAGCTTAACGGGAGAGGGAGAGACCCAGTACTTC. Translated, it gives CASSLTGEGETQYF.

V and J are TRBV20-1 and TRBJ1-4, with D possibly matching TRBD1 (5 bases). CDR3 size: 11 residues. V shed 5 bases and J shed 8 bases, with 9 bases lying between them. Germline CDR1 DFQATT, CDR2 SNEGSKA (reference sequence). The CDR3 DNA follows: TGCAGTGCTTTGGGACTGGAAAAACTGTTTTTT. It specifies CSALGLEKLFF.

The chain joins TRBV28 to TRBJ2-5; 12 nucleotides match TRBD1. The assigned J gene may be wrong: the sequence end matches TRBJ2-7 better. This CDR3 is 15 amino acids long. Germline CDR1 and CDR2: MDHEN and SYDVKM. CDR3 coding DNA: TGTGCCAGCACCCCTCTCGGGACAGGGGGCCACGAGCAGTACTTC. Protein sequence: CASTPLGTGGHEQYF.

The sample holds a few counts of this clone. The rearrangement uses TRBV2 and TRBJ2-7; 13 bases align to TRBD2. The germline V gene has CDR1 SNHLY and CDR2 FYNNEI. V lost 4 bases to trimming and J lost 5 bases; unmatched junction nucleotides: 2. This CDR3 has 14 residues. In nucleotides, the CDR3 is TGTGCCAGCAGTGTTACTAGCGGGAGGGACGAGCAGTACTTC. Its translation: CASSVTSGRDEQYF.

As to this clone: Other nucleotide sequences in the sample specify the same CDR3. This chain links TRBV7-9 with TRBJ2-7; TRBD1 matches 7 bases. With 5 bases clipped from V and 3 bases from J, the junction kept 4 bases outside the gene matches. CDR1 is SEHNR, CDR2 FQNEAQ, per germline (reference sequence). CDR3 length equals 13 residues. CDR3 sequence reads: CASSPGQSYEQYF. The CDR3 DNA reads TGTGCCAGCAGCCCGGGACAGAGCTACGAGCAGTACTTC.

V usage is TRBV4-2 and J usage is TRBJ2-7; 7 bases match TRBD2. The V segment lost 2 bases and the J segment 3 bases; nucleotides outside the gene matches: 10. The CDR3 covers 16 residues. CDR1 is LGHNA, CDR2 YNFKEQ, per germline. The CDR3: CASSQSGGRPDYEQYF. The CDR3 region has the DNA TGTGCCAGCAGCCAAAGTGGCGGGAGACCCGACTACGAGCAGTACTTC.

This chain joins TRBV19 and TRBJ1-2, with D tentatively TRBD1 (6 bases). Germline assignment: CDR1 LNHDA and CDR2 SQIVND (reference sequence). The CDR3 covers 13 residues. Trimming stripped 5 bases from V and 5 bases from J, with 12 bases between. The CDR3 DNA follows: TGTGCCAGTAGTTCGACAGGTCTGTATGGCTACACCTTC. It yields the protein CASSSTGLYGYTF. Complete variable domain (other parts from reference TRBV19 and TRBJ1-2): DGGITQSPKYLFRKEGQNVTLSCEQNLNHDAMYWYRQDPGQGLRLIYYSQIVNDFQKGDIAEGYSVSREKKESFPLTVTSAQKNPTAFYLCASSSTGLYGYTFGSGTRLTVV.

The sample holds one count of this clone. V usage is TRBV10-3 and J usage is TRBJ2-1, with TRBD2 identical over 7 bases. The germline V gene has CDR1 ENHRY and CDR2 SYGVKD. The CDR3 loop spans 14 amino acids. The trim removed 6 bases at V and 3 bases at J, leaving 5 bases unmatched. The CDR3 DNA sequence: TGTGCCATCAGATCGGCTAGCGGCTACAATGAGCAGTTCTTC. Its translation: CAIRSASGYNEQFF.

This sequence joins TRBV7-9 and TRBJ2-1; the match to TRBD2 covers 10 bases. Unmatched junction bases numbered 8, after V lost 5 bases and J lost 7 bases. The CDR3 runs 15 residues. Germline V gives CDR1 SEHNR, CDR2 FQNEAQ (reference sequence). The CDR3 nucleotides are TGTGCCAGCAGCCTACTAGCGGGGACTACAAATGAGCAGTTCTTC. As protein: CASSLLAGTTNEQFF.

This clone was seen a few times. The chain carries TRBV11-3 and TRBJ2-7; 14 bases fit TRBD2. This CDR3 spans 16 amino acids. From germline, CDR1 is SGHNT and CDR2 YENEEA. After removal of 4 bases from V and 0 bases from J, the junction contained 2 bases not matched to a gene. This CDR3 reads CASSSGTSGSSYEQYF. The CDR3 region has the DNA TGTGCCAGCAGCTCGGGGACTAGCGGGAGCTCCTACGAGCAGTACTTC. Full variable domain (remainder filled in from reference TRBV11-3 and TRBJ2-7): EAGVVQSPRYKIIEKKQPVAFWCNPISGHNTLYWYLQNLGQGPELLIRYENEEAVDDSQLPKDRFSAERLKGVDSTLKIQPAELGDSAVYLCASSSGTSGSSYEQYFGPGTRLTVT.

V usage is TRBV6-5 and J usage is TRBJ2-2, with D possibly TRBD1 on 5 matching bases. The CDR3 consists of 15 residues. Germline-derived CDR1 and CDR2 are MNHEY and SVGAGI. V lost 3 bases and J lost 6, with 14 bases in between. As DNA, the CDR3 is TGTGCCAGCAGTTATAACCTTAGGGGCGCCGGGGAGCTGTTTTTT. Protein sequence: CASSYNLRGAGELFF.

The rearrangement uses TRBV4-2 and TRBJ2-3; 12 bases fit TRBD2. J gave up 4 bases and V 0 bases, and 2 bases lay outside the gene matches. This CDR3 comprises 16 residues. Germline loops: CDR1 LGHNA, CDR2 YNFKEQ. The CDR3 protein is CASSQETSGRSDTQYF. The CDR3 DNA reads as TGTGCCAGCAGCCAAGAGACTAGCGGGAGATCAGATACGCAGTATTTT.

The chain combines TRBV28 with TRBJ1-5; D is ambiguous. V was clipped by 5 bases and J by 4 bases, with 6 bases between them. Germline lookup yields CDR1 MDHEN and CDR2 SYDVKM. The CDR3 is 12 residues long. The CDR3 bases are TGTGCCAGCAGTAGGCGGAATCAGCCCCAGCATTTT. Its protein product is CASSRRNQPQHF. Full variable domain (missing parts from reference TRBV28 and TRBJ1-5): DVKVTQSSRYLVKRTGEKVFLECVQDMDHENMFWYRQDPGLGLRLIYFSYDVKMKEKGDIPEGYSVSREKKERFSLILESASTNQTSMYLCASSRRNQPQHFGDGTRLSIL.

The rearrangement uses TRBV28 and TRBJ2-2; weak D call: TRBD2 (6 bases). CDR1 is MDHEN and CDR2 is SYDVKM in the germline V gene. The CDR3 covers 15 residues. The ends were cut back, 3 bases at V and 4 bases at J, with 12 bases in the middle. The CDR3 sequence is CASSFGGSGTGELFF. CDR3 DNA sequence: TGTGCCAGCAGTTTTGGAGGGAGCGGCACCGGGGAGCTGTTTTTT.

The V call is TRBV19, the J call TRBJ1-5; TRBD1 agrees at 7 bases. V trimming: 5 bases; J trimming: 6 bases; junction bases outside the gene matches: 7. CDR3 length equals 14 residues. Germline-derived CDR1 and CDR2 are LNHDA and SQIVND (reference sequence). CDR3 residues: CASSLGGGSQPQHF. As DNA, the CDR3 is TGTGCCAGTAGTTTAGGGGGCGGATCTCAGCCCCAGCATTTT.

CDR3 DNA: TGTGCCAGCAGCCAGCCCCCGGGACAGGGTAATACTGAAGCTTTCTTT. Translated: CASSQPPGQGNTEAFF. V usage is TRBV28 and J usage is TRBJ1-1, with TRBD1 matching over 9 bases. The CDR3 has 16 amino acids. Germline V gene sequence: CDR1 MDHEN, CDR2 SYDVKM. V dropped 6 bases and J dropped 5; count of bases not matched to a gene: 13.

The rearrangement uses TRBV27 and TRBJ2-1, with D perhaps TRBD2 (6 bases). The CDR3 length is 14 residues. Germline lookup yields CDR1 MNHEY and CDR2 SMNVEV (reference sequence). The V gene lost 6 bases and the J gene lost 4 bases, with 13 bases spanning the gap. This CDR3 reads CASSLTEGYNEQFF. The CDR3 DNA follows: TGTGCCAGCAGCCTTACGGAGGGGTACAATGAGCAGTTCTTC.